The present entry profiles one TCR beta chain with its context. This clone was counted a few times. This clone's antigen is unknown. Base quality data are lacking; no much larger clone is found one base away. The germline V gene encodes CDR1 MNHNS and CDR2 SASEGT. Reading from cysteine to phenylalanine, the CDR3 counts 15 amino acids. This entry keeps only the CDR3 DNA: 45 bases, framed from base 1. Germline trimming: 8 bases from V, 1 base from J; junction bases outside gene matches: 9. Each donor gave one peripheral blood draw, averaging approximately 120 mL, which was collected into heparinised tubes. A BD FACSAria II and a panel including CD45RO, CCR7, CD25, CD127, CD95 and CD27 were used to sort naive, central memory, regulatory and stem cell-like memory CD4+ T cells. Every sorted population had a purity above 95%. PBMCs were separated immediately by Lymphoprep density gradient centrifugation and were stained directly, without being cultured. To minimize batch effects, samples were stained and sorted in pairs, one healthy donor with one patient per experiment.

The sample comes from a study of beta chain features in type 1 diabetes (dated 2018 in TCRdb). About the investigation overall: No differences in mean age, gender distribution, total cell number or subset yield were found between patients and healthy donors. A total of some 100,000,000 sorted cells were examined across all samples, and the number of cells per subset was strongly correlated with RNA yield. The study compared TCRB repertoires of sorted circulating CD4+ T cell subsets between recently diagnosed type 1 diabetes patients and matched healthy donors. Whereas all 30 or so donors provided naive and central memory subsets, regulatory and stem cell-like memory subsets were isolated from just 8 patients and about 8 healthy donors.

The entire isolated RNA was reverse transcribed using the High Capacity cDNA Reverse Transcription Kit, and thus expressed TCRB transcripts were sequenced. Naive, central memory and regulatory T cell samples underwent deep immunoSEQ sequencing, averaging roughly 3.3 million total reads per sample. After sorted cells were lysed in RLT buffer, RNA was extracted with DNase-treated RNeasy Micro or Mini kits, with the choice depending on cell number. Each cell subset was processed separately to prevent cross-contamination, with patient and healthy donor samples processed together. Using the immunoSEQ multiplex PCR, TCRB sequences were amplified from cDNA into 87-bp fragments spanning the CDR3 region. Sequencing of the amplicons was performed on the Illumina HiSeq platform. As for how the authors treated the data: Synthetic template baselines were used to correct PCR bias computationally, reads within Hamming distance 2 were collapsed, and singletons that could not be merged were discarded. Reads were aligned against IMGT so that V, D and J genes, CDR3 length and insertions or deletions at six rearrangement sites could be assigned. Within each subset, clonotype counts were normalized to sorted cell number, and only after that were true diversity and Gini coefficients computed with the tcR R package. The overlap coefficient, calculated on TCRB nucleotide sequences, was used to measure repertoire sharing. Imported from immuneACCESS, the table was reduced by TCRdb to in-frame sequences with V and J called. These copies leave out some clones; in studies compared against another copy, an unresolved V gene accounts for under half, and the cause of the remainder is not known. Clonal size and the V and J genes are those of that table, whereas D and trimming came from the DNA. Across this sample there are around 150,000 clones, with 9% seen only once. About 0.65% of the sample goes to the ten largest clones.

What the research found in general, with its limitations: PCR might favor shorter templates, but patient and control samples were amplified and corrected together, so any skew would affect both groups equally. Naive, central memory and regulatory TCRB repertoires appeared more similar among patients than among healthy donors. At VDJ recombination sites, patients with type 1 diabetes made fewer insertions and deleted more nucleotides, a pattern implying thymic rearrangement abnormalities. A moderate but significant shortening of TCRB CDR3 length was observed in type 1 diabetes patients in all four CD4+ subsets. Because the HLA sub-analyses included only small numbers of individuals, any influence of HLA type on TCRB rearrangement was left unresolved. Sequencing cDNA rather than genomic DNA could over-represent highly expressing activated cells, although activation and CD3 levels did not differ between groups.

Sequencing was done on a sample of central memory CD4+ T cells from blood. The chain is made from TRBV6-1 and TRBJ2-3, and TRBD2 aligns with 7 junction nucleotides. This TCR derives from a woman in her 30s with type 1 diabetes. Here is the DNA: TGTGCCAGCGACCAGGTCACTAGCGGCACAGATACGCAGTATTTT. It encodes CASDQVTSGTDTQYF.